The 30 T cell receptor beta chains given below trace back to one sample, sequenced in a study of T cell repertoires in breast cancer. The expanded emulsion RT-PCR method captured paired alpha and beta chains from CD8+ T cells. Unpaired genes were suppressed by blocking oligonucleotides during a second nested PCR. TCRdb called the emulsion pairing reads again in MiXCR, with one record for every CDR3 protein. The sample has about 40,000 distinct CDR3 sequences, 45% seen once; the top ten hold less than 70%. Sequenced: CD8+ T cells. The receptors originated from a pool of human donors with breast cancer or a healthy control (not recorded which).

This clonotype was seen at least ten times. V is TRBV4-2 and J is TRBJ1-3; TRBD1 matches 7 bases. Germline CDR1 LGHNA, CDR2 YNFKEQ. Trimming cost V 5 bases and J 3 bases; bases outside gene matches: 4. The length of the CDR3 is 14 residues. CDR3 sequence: CASSSTGVGNTIYF. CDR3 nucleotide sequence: TGTGCCAGCAGCTCAACAGGGGTTGGAAACACCATATATTTT.

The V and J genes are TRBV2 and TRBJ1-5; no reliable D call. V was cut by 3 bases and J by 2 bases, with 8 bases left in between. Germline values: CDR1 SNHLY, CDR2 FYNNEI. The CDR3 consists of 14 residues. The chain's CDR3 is CASSDKKGNQPQHF. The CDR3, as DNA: TGTGCCAGCAGTGACAAGAAGGGCAATCAGCCCCAGCATTTT. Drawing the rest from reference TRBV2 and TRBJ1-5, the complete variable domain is EPEVTQTPSHQVTQMGQEVILRCVPISNHLYFYWYRQILGQKVEFLVSFYNNEISEKSEIFDDQFSVERPDGSNFTLKIRSTKLEDSAMYFCASSDKKGNQPQHFGDGTRLSIL.

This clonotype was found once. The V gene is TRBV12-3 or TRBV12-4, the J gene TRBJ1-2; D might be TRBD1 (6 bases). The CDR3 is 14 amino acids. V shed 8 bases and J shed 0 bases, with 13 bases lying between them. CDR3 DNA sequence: TGTGCCAGCGGTCCCACAGGGCCTAACTATGGCTACACCTTC. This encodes CASGPTGPNYGYTF.

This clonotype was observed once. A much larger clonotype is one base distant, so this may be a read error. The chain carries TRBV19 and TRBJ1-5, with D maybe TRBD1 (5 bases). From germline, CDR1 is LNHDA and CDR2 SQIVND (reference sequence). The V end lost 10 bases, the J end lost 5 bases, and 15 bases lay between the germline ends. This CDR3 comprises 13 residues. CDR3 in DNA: TGTGCCAATAGCAGGGCGGGGGATCAGCCCCAGCATTTT. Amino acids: CANSRAGDQPQHF.

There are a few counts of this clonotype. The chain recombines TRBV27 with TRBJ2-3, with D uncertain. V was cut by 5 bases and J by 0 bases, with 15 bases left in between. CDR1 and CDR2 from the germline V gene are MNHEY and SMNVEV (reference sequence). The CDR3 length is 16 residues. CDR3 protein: CASSSIGLSSTDTQYF. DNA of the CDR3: TGTGCCAGCAGTAGTATCGGTCTATCTAGCACAGATACGCAGTATTTT.

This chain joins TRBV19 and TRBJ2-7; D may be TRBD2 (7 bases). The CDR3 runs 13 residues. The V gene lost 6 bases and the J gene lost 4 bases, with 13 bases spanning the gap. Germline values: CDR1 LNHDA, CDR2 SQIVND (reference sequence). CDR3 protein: CASSMGGGYEQYF. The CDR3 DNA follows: TGTGCCAGTAGCATGGGAGGGGGATACGAGCAGTACTTC. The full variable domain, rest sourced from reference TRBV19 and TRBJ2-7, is DGGITQSPKYLFRKEGQNVTLSCEQNLNHDAMYWYRQDPGQGLRLIYYSQIVNDFQKGDIAEGYSVSREKKESFPLTVTSAQKNPTAFYLCASSMGGGYEQYFGPGTRLTVT.

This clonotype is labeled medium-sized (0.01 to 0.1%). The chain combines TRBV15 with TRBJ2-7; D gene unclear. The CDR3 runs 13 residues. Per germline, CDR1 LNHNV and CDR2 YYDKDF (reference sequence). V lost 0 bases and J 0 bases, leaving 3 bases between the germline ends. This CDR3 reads CATSRDRSYEQYF. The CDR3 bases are TGTGCCACCAGCAGAGACCGCTCCTACGAGCAGTACTTC. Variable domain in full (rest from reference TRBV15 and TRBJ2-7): DAMVIQNPRYQVTQFGKPVTLSCSQTLNHNVMYWYQQKSSQAPKLLFHYYDKDFNNEADTPDNFQSRRPNTSFCFLDIRSPGLGDTAMYLCATSRDRSYEQYFGPGTRLTVT.

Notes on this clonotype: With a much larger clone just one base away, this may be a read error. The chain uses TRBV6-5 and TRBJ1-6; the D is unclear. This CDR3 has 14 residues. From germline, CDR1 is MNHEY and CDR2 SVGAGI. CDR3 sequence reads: CAGSFIRGNSPLHF. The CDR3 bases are TGTGCCGGCAGTTTCATCCGTGGGAATTCACCCCTCCACTTT.

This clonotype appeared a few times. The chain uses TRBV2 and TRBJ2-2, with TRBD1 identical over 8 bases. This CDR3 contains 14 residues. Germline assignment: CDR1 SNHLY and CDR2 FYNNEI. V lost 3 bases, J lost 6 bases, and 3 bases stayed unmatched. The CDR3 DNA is TGTGCCAGCAGTGATCGGACAGGGTCCGGGGAGCTGTTTTTT. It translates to CASSDRTGSGELFF.

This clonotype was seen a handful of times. The CDR3 sequence is CASSGRANTDTQYF. CDR3 nucleotide sequence: TGTGCCAGCAGCGGCAGGGCGAATACAGATACGCAGTATTTT. The rearrangement joins TRBV12-3 or TRBV12-4 to TRBJ2-3; D is perhaps TRBD1 (5 bases). Trimming removed 6 bases from V and 3 bases from J, with 13 bases in between. The CDR3 contains 14 residues.

CDR3 amino acids: CASKTSPSTDTQYF. The DNA for the CDR3 is TGTGCCAGCAAGACCTCCCCATCCACAGATACGCAGTATTTT. J is TRBJ2-3 and V is TRBV6-1; D uncertain. This CDR3 contains 14 residues. Germline V gene data show CDR1 as MNHNS and CDR2 as SASEGT. With 7 bases removed from V and 2 bases from J, the gap between germline ends came to 13 bases.

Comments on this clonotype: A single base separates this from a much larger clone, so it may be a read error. The CDR3 loop is CASSHSSGDTIYF. The CDR3 DNA sequence: TGTGCCAGCAGCCACAGCTCTGGAGACACCATATATTTT. V and J are TRBV6-6 and TRBJ1-3, with no clear D. CDR1 MNHNY and CDR2 SVGAGI come from the germline V gene (reference sequence). The CDR3 extends over 13 amino acids.

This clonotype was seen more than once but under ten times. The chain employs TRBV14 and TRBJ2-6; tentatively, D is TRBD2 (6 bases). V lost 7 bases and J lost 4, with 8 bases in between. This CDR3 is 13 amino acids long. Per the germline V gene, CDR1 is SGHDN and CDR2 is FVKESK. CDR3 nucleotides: TGTGCCAGCATGCGGGGCGGGGCCAACGTCCTGACTTTC. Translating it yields CASMRGGANVLTF.

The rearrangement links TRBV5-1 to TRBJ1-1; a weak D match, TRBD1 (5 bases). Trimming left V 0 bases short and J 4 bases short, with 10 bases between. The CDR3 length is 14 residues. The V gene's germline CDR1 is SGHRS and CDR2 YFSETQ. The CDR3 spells CASSLVAGSTEAFF. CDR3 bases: TGCGCCAGCAGCTTGGTTGCAGGGAGCACTGAAGCTTTCTTT.

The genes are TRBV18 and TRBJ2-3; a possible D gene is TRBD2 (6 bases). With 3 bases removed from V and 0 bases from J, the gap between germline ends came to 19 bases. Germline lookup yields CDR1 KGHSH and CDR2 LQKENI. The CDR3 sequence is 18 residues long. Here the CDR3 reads CASSPLLGGGRSTDTQYF. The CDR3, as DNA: TGTGCCAGCTCACCTCTCCTGGGGGGAGGACGAAGCACAGATACGCAGTATTTT. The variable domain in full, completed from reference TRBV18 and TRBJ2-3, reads NAGVMQNPRHLVRRRGQEARLRCSPMKGHSHVYWYRQLPEEGLKFMVYLQKENIIDESGMPKERFSAEFPKEGPSILRIQQVVRGDSAAYFCASSPLLGGGRSTDTQYFGPGTRLTVL.

CDR3 sequence reads: CASSPSPAGDYYEQYF. Here the CDR3 DNA reads TGCGCCAGCAGCCCCTCCCCAGCGGGGGATTACTACGAGCAGTACTTC. The gene calls are TRBV4-1 and TRBJ2-7; 8 bases agree with TRBD2. The trim removed 4 bases at V and 3 bases at J, leaving 11 bases unmatched. CDR1 MGHRA and CDR2 YSYEKL come from the germline V gene. This CDR3 spans 16 amino acids.

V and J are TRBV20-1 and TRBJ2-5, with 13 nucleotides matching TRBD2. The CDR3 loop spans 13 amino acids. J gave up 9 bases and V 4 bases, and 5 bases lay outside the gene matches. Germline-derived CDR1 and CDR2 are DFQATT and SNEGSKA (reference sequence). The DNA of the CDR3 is TGCAGTGCTAACCCGACTAGCGGGGGGTCCCAGTACTTC. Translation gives CSANPTSGGSQYF.

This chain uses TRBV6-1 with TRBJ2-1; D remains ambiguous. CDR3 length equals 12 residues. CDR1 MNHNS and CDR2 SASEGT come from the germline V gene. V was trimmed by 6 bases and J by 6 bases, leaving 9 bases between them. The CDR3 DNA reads TGTGCCAGCAGATCCCAGAGCAATGAGCAGTTCTTC. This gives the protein CASRSQSNEQFF.

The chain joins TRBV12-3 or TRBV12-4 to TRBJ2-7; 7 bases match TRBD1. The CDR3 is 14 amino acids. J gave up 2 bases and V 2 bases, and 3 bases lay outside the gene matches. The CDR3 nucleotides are TGTGCCAGCAGTTTAAACAGGGGCCCCTACGAGCAGTACTTC. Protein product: CASSLNRGPYEQYF.

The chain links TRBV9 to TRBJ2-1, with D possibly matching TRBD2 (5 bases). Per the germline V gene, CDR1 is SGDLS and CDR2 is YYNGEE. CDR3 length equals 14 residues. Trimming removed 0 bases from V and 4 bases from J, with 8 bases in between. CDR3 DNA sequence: TGTGCCAGCAGCGTAGTGGGAGCTTACAATGAGCAGTTCTTC. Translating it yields CASSVVGAYNEQFF.

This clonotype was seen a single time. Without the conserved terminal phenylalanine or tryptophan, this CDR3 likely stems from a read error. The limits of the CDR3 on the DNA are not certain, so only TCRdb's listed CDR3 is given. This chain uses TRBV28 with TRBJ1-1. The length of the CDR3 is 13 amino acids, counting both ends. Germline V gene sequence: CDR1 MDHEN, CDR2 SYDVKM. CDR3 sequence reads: CATRAAINTEAFL.

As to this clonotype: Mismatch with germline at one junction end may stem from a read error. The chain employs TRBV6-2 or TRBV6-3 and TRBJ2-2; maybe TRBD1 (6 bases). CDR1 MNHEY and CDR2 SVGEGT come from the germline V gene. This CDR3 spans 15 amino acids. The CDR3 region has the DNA TGTGCCAGCAGAACCACAGGGTTGAACACCGGGGAGCTGCTTTTT. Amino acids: CASRTTGLNTGELLF.

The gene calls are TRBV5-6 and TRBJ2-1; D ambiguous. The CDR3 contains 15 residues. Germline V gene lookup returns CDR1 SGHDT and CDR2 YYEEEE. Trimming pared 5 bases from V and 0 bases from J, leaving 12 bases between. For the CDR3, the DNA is TGTGCCAGCAGATCCGACTGGAGCTCCTACAATGAGCAGTTCTTC. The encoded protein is CASRSDWSSYNEQFF.

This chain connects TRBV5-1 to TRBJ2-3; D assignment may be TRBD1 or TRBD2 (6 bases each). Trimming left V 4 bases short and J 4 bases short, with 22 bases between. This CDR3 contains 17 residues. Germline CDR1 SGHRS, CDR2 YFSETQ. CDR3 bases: TGCGCCAGCAGCGTGGAGGACAGAGGGGGGTTTGCAGATACGCAGTATTTT. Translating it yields CASSVEDRGGFADTQYF.

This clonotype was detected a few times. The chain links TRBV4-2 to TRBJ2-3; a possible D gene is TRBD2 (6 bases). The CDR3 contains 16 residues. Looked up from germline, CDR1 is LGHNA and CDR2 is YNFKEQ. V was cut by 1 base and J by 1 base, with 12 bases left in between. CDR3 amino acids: CASSQVRGGGTDTQYF. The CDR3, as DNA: TGTGCCAGCAGCCAAGTAAGGGGCGGGGGCACAGATACGCAGTATTTT.

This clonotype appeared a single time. CDR3 in DNA: TGCAGTGCATTGCCTCCGGGACTGCCCTTGGAGCAGTACTTC. This codes for CSALPPGLPLEQYF. This sequence joins TRBV20-1 and TRBJ2-7, with D perhaps matching TRBD2 (6 bases). Trimming cost V 6 bases and J 7 bases, with 22 bases left between them. Per the germline V gene, CDR1 is DFQATT and CDR2 is SNEGSKA (reference sequence). The CDR3 length is 14 residues.

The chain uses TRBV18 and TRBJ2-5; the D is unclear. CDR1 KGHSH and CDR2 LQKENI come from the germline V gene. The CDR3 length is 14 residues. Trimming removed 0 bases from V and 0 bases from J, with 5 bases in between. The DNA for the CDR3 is TGTGCCAGCTCACCACCGAACTACCAAGAGACCCAGTACTTC. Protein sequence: CASSPPNYQETQYF.

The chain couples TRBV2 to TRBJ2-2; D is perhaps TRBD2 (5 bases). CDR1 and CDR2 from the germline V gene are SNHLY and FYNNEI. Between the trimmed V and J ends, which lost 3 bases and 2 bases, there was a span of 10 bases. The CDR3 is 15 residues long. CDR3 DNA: TGTGCCAGCAGTGATCTAGCCTACAACACCGGGGAGCTGTTTTTT. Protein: CASSDLAYNTGELFF.

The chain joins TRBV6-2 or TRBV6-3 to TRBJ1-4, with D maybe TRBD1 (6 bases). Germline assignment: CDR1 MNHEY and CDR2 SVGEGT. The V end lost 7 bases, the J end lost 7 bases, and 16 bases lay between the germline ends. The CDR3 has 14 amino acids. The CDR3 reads CASIGLQGIEKLFF. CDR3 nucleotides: TGTGCCAGCATCGGATTGCAGGGGATTGAAAAACTGTTTTTT.

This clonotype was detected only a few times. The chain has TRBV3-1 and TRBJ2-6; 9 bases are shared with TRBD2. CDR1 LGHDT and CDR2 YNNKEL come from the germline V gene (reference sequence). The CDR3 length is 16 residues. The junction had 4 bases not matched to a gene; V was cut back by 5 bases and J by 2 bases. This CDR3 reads CASSVIAGAGANVLTF. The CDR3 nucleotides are TGTGCCAGCAGCGTCATAGCGGGAGCTGGGGCCAACGTCCTGACTTTC. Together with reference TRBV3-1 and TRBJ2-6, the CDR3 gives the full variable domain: DTAVSQTPKYLVTQMGNDKSIKCEQNLGHDTMYWYKQDSKKFLKIMFSYNNKELIINETVPNRFSPKSPDKAHLNLHINSLELGDSAVYFCASSVIAGAGANVLTFGAGSRLTVL.